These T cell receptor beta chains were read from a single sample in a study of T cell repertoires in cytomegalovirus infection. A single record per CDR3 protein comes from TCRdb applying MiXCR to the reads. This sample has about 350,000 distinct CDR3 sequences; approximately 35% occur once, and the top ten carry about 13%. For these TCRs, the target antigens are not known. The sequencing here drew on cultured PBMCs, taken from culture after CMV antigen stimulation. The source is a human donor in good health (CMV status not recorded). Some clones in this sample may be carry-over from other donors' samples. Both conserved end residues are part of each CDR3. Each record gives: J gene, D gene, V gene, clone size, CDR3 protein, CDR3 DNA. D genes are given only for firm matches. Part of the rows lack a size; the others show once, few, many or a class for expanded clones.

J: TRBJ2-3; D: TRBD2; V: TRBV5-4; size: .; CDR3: CASSLTSGVAPQYF; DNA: TGTGCCAGCAGCCTAACTAGCGGGGTCGCCCCGCAGTATTTT
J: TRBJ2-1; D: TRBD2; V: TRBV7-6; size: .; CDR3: CASSLEAGEHNEQFF; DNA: TGTGCCAGCAGCTTAGAGGCGGGAGAGCACAATGAGCAGTTCTTC
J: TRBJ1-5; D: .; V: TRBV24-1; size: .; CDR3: CATSDPNGGDQPQHF; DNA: TGTGCCACCAGTGACCCGAATGGGGGGGATCAGCCCCAGCATTTT
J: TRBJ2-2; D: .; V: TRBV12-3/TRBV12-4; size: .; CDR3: CASTSAGELFF; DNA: TGTGCCAGCACCTCCGCCGGGGAGCTGTTTTTT
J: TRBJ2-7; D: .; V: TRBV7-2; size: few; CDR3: CASSLERLGEQYF; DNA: TGTGCCAGCAGCTTAGAGCGGTTGGGGGAGCAGTACTTC
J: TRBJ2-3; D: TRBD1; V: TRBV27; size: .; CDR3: CASSLSGQGWGTDTQYF; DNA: TGTGCCAGCAGTTTATCCGGACAGGGATGGGGAACAGATACGCAGTATTTT
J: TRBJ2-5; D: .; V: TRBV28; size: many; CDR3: CASSLGAGTQYF; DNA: TGTGCCAGCAGTTTAGGGGCGGGGACCCAGTACTTC
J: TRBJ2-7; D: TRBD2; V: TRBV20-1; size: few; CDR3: CSASSLAGLYEQYF; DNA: TGCAGTGCTAGTTCGCTAGCGGGCCTCTACGAGCAGTACTTC
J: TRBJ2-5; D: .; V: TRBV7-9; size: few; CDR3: CASSPSSGQETQYF; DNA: TGTGCCAGCAGCCCTTCTTCCGGGCAAGAGACCCAGTACTTC
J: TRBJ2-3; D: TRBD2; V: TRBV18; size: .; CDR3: CASSPAAGARGTDTQYF; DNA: TGTGCCAGCTCACCAGCGGCGGGAGCAAGGGGCACAGATACGCAGTATTTT
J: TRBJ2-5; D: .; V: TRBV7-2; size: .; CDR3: CASSYRGPQTQYF; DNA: TGTGCCAGCAGCTACAGAGGTCCGCAGACCCAGTACTTC
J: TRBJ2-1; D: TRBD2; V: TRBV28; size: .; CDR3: CASSLSGGRVSSDFF; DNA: TGTGCCAGCAGTTTATCGGGGGGAAGGGTTTCAAGCGACTTCTTC
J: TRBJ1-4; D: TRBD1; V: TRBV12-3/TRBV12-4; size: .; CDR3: CASRQGQGFNEKLFF; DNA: TGTGCCAGCAGGCAAGGACAGGGCTTTAATGAAAAACTGTTTTTT
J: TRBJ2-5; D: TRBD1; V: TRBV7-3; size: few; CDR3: CASSRTGAGETQYF; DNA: TGTGCCAGCAGCCGGACAGGGGCGGGAGAGACCCAGTACTTC
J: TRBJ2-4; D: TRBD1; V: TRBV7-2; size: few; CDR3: CASSFLDLDRGNIQYF; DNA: TGTGCCAGCAGCTTCCTCGACTTGGACAGGGGGAACATTCAGTACTTC
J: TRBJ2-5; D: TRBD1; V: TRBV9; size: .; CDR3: CASSGPRGRETQYF; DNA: TGTGCCAGCAGCGGCCCCAGGGGGCGGGAGACCCAGTACTTC
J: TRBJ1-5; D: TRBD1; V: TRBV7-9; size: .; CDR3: CASTLTGGNQPQHF; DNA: TGTGCCAGCACCCTGACAGGGGGCAATCAGCCCCAGCATTTT
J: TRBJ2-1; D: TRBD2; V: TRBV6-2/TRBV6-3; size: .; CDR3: CASSYLLEREWDNEQFF; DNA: TGTGCCAGCAGTTACCTGTTAGAGCGGGAGTGGGACAATGAGCAGTTCTTC
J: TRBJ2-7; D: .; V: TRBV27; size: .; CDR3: CASSLSRGTYEQYF; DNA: TGTGCCAGCAGTTTATCACGGGGGACCTACGAGCAGTACTTC
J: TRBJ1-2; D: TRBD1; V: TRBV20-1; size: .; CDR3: CSARDGTGGLNYGYTF; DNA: TGCAGTGCTAGAGATGGGACAGGGGGCTTAAACTATGGCTACACCTTC
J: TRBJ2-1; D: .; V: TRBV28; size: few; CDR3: CASSLGSREQFF; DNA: TGTGCCAGCAGTTTAGGCTCTAGAGAGCAGTTCTTC
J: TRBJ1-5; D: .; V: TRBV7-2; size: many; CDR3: CASSFVQGGNQPQHF; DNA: TGTGCCAGCAGCTTCGTACAGGGTGGCAATCAGCCCCAGCATTTT
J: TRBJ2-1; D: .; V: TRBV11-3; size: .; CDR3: CASSPDSNTYNEQFF; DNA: TGTGCCAGCAGCCCCGACAGCAACACCTACAATGAGCAGTTCTTC
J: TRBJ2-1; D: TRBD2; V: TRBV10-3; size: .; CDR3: CAISESGTSGSLNEQFF; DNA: TGTGCCATCAGTGAGTCGGGGACTAGCGGGAGTCTCAATGAGCAGTTCTTC
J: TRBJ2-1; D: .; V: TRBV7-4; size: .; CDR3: CASSSNREGYEQFF; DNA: TGTGCCAGCAGCTCAAACCGCGAGGGGTATGAGCAGTTCTTC
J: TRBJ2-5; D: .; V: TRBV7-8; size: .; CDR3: CASSAGGLETQYF; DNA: TGTGCCAGCAGCGCAGGGGGGCTCGAGACCCAGTACTTC
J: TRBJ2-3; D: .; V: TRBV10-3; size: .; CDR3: CAISESRTDTQYF; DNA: TGTGCCATCAGTGAATCCCGCACAGATACGCAGTATTTT
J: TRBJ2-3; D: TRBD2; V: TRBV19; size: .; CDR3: CACRTSGILRDTQYF; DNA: TGTGCCTGTCGGACTAGCGGGATTTTACGAGATACGCAGTATTTT
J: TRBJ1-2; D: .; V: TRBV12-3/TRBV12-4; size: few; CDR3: CASTLGDGYTF; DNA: TGTGCCAGCACCCTGGGGGATGGCTACACCTTC
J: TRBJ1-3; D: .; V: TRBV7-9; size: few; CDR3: CASSLPVSGNTIYF; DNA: TGTGCCAGCAGCTTACCGGTCTCTGGAAACACCATATATTTT
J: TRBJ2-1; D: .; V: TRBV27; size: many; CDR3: CASSLLGNEQFF; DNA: TGTGCCAGCAGCCTCCTGGGCAATGAGCAGTTCTTC
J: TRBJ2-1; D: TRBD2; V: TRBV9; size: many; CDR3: CASSPRPSGRAIDEQFF; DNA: TGTGCCAGCAGCCCACGTCCTAGCGGGAGGGCCATAGATGAGCAGTTCTTC
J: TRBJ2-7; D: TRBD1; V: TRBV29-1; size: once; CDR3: CSADRGYEQYF; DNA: TGCAGCGCAGACAGGGGATACGAGCAGTACTTC
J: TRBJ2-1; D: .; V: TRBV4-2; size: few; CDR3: CASSQAQEQDEQFF; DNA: TGTGCCAGCAGCCAAGCACAAGAGCAGGATGAGCAGTTCTTC
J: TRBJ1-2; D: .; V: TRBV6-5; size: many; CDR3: CASRLRANYGYTF; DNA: TGTGCCAGCAGGTTACGAGCTAACTATGGCTACACCTTC
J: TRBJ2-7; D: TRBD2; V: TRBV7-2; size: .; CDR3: CASSLVHGLAGGFSYEQYF; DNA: TGTGCCAGCAGCTTAGTACACGGACTAGCGGGAGGATTCTCCTACGAGCAGTACTTC
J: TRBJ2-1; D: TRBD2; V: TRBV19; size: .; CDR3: CASRGLAGVNEQFF; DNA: TGTGCCAGTAGGGGACTAGCGGGAGTTAATGAGCAGTTCTTC
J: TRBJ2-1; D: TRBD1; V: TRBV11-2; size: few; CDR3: CASSLPRGNEQFF; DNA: TGTGCCAGCAGCTTACCCAGGGGGAATGAGCAGTTCTTC
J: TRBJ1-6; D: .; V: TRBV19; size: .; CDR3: CASAGRFGRSPLHF; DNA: TGTGCCAGTGCGGGACGGTTTGGGAGGTCACCCCTCCACTTT
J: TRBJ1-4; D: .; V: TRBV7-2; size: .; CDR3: CASSLEAGGRRGLFF; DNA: TGTGCCAGCAGCTTAGAAGCCGGGGGGAGAAGAGGACTGTTTTTT
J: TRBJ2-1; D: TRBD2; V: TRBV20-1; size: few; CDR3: CSAREVVAGTSYNEQFF; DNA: TGCAGTGCTAGAGAGGTGGTAGCGGGGACCTCCTACAATGAGCAGTTCTTC
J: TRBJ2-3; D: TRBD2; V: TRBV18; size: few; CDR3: CASSPRGRGSDTQYF; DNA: TGTGCCAGCTCACCACGCGGGAGAGGATCAGATACGCAGTATTTT
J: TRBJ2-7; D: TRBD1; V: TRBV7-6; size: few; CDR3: CASSQGQGIYEQYF; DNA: TGTGCCAGCAGCCAGGGACAGGGTATCTACGAGCAGTACTTC
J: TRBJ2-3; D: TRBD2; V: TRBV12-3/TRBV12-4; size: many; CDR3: CASNPGLSTDTQYF; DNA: TGTGCCAGCAACCCGGGACTATCCACAGATACGCAGTATTTT
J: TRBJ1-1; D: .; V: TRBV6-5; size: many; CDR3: CASSYSMTVDTEAFF; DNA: TGTGCCAGCAGTTACTCGATGACCGTTGACACTGAAGCTTTCTTT
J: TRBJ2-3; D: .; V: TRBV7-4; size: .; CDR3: CASSPGDDPTDTQYF; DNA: TGTGCCAGCAGCCCAGGAGATGACCCCACAGATACGCAGTATTTT
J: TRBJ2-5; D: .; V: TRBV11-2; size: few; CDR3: CASSPTVQETQYF; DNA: TGTGCCAGCAGCCCGACAGTCCAAGAGACCCAGTACTTC
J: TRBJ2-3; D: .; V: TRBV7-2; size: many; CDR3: CASSLDRSRDTQYF; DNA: TGTGCCAGCAGCCTAGACAGGTCGAGAGATACGCAGTATTTT
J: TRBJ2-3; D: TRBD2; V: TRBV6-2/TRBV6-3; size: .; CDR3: CASSYQSGRAVSTDTQYF; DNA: TGTGCCAGCAGTTACCAAAGCGGGAGGGCCGTAAGCACAGATACGCAGTATTTT
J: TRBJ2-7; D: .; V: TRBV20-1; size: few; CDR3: CSASVGSGSYEQYF; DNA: TGCAGTGCTAGTGTTGGTAGCGGCTCCTACGAGCAGTACTTC
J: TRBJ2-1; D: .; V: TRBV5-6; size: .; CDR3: CASRPRGVAYNEQFF; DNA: TGTGCCAGCCGCCCCCGTGGGGTAGCCTACAATGAGCAGTTCTTC
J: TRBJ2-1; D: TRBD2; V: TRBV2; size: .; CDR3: CASSPGTSNTF; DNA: TGTGCCAGCAGTCCCGGGACTAGCAATACCTTC
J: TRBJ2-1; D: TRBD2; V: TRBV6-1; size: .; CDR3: CATVSGRANNEQFF; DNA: TGTGCCACGGTTAGCGGGAGGGCCAACAATGAGCAGTTCTTC
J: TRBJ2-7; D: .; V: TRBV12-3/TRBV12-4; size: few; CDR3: CASSSYTSYEQYF; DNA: TGTGCCAGCAGTTCCTACACCTCCTACGAGCAGTACTTC
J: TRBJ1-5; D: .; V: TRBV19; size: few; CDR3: CASTPSGGYGGQPQHF; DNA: TGTGCCAGTACCCCCTCGGGGGGCTATGGAGGCCAGCCCCAGCATTTT